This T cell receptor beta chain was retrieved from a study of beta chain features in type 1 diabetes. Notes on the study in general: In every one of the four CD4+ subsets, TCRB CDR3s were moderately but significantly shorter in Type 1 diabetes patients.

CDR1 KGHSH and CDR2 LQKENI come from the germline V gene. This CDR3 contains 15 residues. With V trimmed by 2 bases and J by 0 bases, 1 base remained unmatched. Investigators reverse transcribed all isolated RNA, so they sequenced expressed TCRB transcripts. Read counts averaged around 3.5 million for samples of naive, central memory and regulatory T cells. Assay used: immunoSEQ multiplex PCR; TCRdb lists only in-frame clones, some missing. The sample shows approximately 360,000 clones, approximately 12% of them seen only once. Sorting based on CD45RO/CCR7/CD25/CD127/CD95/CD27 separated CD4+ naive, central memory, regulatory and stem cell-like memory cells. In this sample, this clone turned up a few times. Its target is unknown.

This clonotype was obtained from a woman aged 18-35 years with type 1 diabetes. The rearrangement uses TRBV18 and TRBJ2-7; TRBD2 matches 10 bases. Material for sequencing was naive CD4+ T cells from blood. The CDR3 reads CASSPASGSSYEQYF. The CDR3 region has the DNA TGTGCCAGCTCACCAGCTAGCGGGAGCTCCTACGAGCAGTACTTC.